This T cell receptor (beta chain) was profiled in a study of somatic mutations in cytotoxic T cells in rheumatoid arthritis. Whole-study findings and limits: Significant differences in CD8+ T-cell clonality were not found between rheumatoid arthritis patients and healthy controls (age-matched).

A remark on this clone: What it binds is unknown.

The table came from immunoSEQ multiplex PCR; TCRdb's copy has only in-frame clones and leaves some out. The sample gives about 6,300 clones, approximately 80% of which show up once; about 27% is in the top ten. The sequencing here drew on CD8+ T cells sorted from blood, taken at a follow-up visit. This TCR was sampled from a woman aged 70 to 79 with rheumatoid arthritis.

The CDR3 DNA follows: TGTGCCAGCACCCCATGGGGCAGTGCTAACTATGGCTACACCTTC. Translating it yields CASTPWGSANYGYTF. The J gene is TRBJ1-2, the V gene TRBV7-9; possibly TRBD1 for D (5 bases). The CDR3 consists of 15 residues. Trimming left V 7 bases short and J 0 bases short, with 15 bases between. In germline, CDR1 is SEHNR, CDR2 FQNEAQ (reference sequence).